The T cell receptor beta chain under discussion was sequenced for a study of radiation and T cells in renal cell carcinoma. Findings of the study overall: From baseline, blood top tumor clonotypes peaked at 2 weeks post-radiation.

A note on this clone: Its matching antigen is unknown.

The table came from immunoSEQ multiplex PCR; TCRdb's copy has only in-frame clones and leaves some out. The repertoire holds 45,000 or so clones, with 83% as singletons. This CDR3 has 16 amino acids. From germline, CDR1 is SGHNT and CDR2 YYREEE (reference sequence). J gave up 2 bases and V 0 bases, and 7 bases lay outside the gene matches. Time point given: baseline pretreatment blood. Treatment here: 15 Gy SBRT to primary tumor, nephrectomy 4 weeks later. The specimen comprised blood, sampled from a patient whose treatment included radiotherapy and nephrectomy. The receptor comes from a woman in her 70s with renal cell carcinoma. This chain connects TRBV5-4 to TRBJ2-5; 7 bases are shared with TRBD1. The chain's CDR3 is CASSLGTFRGQETQYF. The CDR3 DNA reads TGTGCCAGCAGCTTGGGGACCTTCAGGGGGCAAGAGACCCAGTACTTC.